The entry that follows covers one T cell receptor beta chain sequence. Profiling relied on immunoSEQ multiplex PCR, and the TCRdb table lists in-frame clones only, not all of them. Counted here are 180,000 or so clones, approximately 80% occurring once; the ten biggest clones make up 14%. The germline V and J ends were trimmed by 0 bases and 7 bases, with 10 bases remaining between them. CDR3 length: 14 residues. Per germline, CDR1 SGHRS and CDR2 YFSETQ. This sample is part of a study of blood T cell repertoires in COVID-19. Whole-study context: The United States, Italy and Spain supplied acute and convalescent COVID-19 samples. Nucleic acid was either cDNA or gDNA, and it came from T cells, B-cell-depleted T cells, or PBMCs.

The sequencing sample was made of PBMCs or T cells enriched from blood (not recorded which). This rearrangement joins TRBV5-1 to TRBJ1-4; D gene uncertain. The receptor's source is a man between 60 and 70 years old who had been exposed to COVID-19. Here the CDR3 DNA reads TGCGCCAGCAGCTTGGGGGGAGGGAGTGAAAAACTGTTTTTT. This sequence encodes CASSLGGGSEKLFF.